This is a list of T cell receptor beta chains from one sample in a study of early T cells in non-severe SARS-CoV-2 infection. MiXCR, applied by TCRdb to the 5' RACE reads, yields one record per CDR3 protein. This table holds 50,000 to 85,000 distinct CDR3 sequences, approximately 9.1% found once. The sequencing input was whole blood. The receptors were sampled from an adult who was a healthcare worker with PCR-confirmed SARS-CoV-2 infection or an uninfected control (not recorded which). Both conserved end residues are trimmed from each CDR3. The D gene is left open where the match is weak.

j_gene,v_gene,d_gene,CDR3aa
TRBJ2-1,TRBV2,TRBD2,ASSREGRGNEQF
TRBJ2-7,TRBV10-2,NA,ASSDPSVYEQY
TRBJ2-7,TRBV30,NA,AWSVSPGAVSEQY
TRBJ2-1,TRBV20-1,NA,SARDLATHYNEQF
TRBJ2-1,TRBV27,NA,ASSLWARGISYNEQF
TRBJ2-2,TRBV7-3,NA,ASSALAADNTGELF
TRBJ2-3,TRBV6-5,NA,ASSYSGESEDTQY
TRBJ2-7,TRBV7-3,NA,ASSPGTGLYEQY
TRBJ2-3,TRBV5-5,TRBD1,ASTRDSGTDTQY
TRBJ2-2,TRBV9,NA,ASSTLGQPMGYTGELF
TRBJ2-7,TRBV20-1,TRBD1,SADARDRGSYEQY
TRBJ2-6,TRBV6-4,TRBD1,ASSGTGGANVLT
TRBJ2-1,TRBV27,TRBD2,ASSWGGVSYNEQF
TRBJ2-1,TRBV7-2,NA,ASSLAGATYNEQF
TRBJ2-3,TRBV6-2/TRBV6-3,TRBD1,ASSSRDRGLPDTQY
TRBJ2-7,TRBV6-6,TRBD1,ASSYGQGYSYEQY
TRBJ2-6,TRBV3-1,NA,ASSQDLGITGANVLT
TRBJ2-1,TRBV5-1,TRBD2,ASSLLGTSNRYEQF
TRBJ2-7,TRBV6-2/TRBV6-3,NA,ASVRQDLPSYEQY
TRBJ1-6,TRBV5-6,TRBD1,ASSLAIGGGSPLH
TRBJ2-1,TRBV6-4,NA,ASRKTRTTNNEQF
TRBJ1-1,TRBV5-1,TRBD1,ASSFEQGANTEAF
TRBJ2-5,TRBV5-1,NA,ASSLTGPLQETQY
TRBJ1-2,TRBV28,TRBD1,ASRAGTGLYGYT
TRBJ1-1,TRBV3-2,NA,ASSPKGGGAF
TRBJ2-7,TRBV11-2,NA,ASSLLRGGYEQY